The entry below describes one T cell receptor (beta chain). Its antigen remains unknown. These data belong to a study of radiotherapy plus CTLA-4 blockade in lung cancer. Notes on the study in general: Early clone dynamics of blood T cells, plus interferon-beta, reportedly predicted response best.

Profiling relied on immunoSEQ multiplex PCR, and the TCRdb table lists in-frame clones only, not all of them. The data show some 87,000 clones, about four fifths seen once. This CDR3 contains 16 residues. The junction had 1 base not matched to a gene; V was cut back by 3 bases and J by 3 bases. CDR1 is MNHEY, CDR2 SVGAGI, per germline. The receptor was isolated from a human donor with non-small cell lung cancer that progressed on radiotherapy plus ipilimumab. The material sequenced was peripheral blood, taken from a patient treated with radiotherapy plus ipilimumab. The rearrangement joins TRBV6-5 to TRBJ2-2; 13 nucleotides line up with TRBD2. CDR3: CASSYGLAGDTGELFF. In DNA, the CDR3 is TGTGCCAGCAGTTATGGACTAGCGGGAGACACCGGGGAGCTGTTTTTT.